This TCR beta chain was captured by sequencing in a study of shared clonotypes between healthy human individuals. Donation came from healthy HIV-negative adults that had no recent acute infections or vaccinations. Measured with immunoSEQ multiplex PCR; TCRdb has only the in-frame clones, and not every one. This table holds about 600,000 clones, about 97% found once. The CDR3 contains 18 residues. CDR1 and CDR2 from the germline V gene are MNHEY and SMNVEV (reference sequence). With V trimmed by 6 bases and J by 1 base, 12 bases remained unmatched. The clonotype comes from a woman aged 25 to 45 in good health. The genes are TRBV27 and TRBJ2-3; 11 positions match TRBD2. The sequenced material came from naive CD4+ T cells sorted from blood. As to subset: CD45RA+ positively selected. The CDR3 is CASSRLAGILTRTDTQYF. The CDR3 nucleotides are TGTGCCAGCAGCCGACTAGCGGGAATTCTTACCCGCACAGATACGCAGTATTTT.